The entry below describes one T cell receptor (beta chain). Its antigen remains unidentified. These data are taken from a study of T cell responses to AZD1222 COVID-19 vaccine. On the study more broadly: Whether given at about 4 or about 12 weeks, second doses were pooled. Study-wide results and limits: A mostly white British donor set with more females was recruited, and clonal diversity was possibly underestimated.

Generated by immunoSEQ multiplex PCR, the TCRdb table keeps only in-frame clones and is missing some. The repertoire holds around 77,000 clones, with around 87% as singletons. Germline V gene lookup returns CDR1 MNHEY and CDR2 SVGEGT. With V trimmed by 4 bases and J by 3 bases, 4 bases remained unmatched. The CDR3 consists of 14 residues. The gene calls are TRBV6-2 or TRBV6-3 and TRBJ2-7; TRBD1 matches at 9 bases. The starting material was peripheral blood, obtained on day 0 of AZD1222 vaccination. The clonotype originates from an adult in good health. DNA of the CDR3: TGTGCCAGCAGTTCTGGGACAGGGAACTACGAGCAGTACTTC. It codes for CASSSGTGNYEQYF.